The 16 T cell receptor beta chains listed next were all sequenced from one sample in a study of blood T cell repertoires in COVID-19. Produced via immunoSEQ multiplex PCR; TCRdb's table is partial and in-frame only. The table shows 300,000 to 350,000 clones, with nearly 90% occurring only once. The material sequenced was PBMCs or T cells enriched from blood (not recorded which). These receptors were collected from a woman between 18 and 30 years old with acute COVID-19.

The rearrangement uses TRBV5-1 and TRBJ1-1, with 7 positions matching TRBD1. Losses at the gene ends were 4 bases for V and 6 bases for J; bases not matched to a gene: 15. In germline, CDR1 is SGHRS, CDR2 YFSETQ. The CDR3 covers 16 residues. The CDR3 coding sequence is TGCGCCAGCAGCCCGGGGAGCCTGGCAGGGGGAGCTGAAGCTTTCTTT. Protein: CASSPGSLAGGAEAFF.

V gene TRBV6-5 combines with J gene TRBJ2-7, with D tentatively TRBD2 (6 bases). Germline V gives CDR1 MNHEY, CDR2 SVGAGI. The V end lost 4 bases, the J end lost 3 bases, and 16 bases lay between the germline ends. The CDR3 spans 15 residues. The CDR3 DNA reads as TGTGCCAGCAGTTGGGGGATGAGCGGGTTCTACGAGCAGTACTTC. Translation gives CASSWGMSGFYEQYF.

The chain uses TRBV19 and TRBJ2-3; D is unclear. Trimming removed 3 bases at V and 9 bases at J, with 16 bases between. Germline loops: CDR1 LNHDA, CDR2 SQIVND (reference sequence). There are 14 residues in the CDR3. The CDR3 sequence is CASSIQVGESTQYF. The CDR3 DNA sequence: TGTGCCAGTAGTATCCAGGTTGGCGAGTCGACGCAGTATTTT.

The chain employs TRBV30 and TRBJ1-4; D is undetermined. V was clipped by 3 bases and J by 0 bases, with 11 bases between them. The CDR3 runs to 15 residues. In germline, CDR1 is GTSNPN, CDR2 SVGIG (reference sequence). CDR3 nucleotides: TGTGCCTGGAGAGGAGGACTTGCAACTAATGAAAAACTGTTTTTT. Translation: CAWRGGLATNEKLFF.

The chain has TRBV25-1 and TRBJ2-7; D ambiguous. Germline V gene data show CDR1 as MGHDK and CDR2 as SYGVNS. CDR3 length: 15 amino acids. V lost 3 bases and J lost 2, with 14 bases in between. The chain's CDR3 is CASSDRRQIPYEQYF. The CDR3, as DNA: TGTGCCAGCAGTGATAGGCGGCAGATACCCTACGAGCAGTACTTC.

The CDR3 DNA follows: TGTGCCAGCAGCTTAGTAGTAGGCAGGGCCGAGGAAAAACTGTTTTTT. Translation gives CASSLVVGRAEEKLFF. The chain is built from TRBV11-2 and TRBJ1-4; a possible D gene is TRBD1 (5 bases). Germline V gene data show CDR1 as SGHAT and CDR2 as FQNNGV. The CDR3 contains 16 residues. V lost 1 base to trimming and J lost 8 bases, with 17 bases between them.

This clone was picked up one time. The DNA of the CDR3 is TGTGCCAGCGGAAGAGAGGCGTCTGGGGCCAACGTCCTGACTTTC. Residues: CASGREASGANVLTF. This rearrangement joins TRBV2 to TRBJ2-6; D call uncertain. The V end lost 8 bases, the J end lost 1 base, and 12 bases lay between the germline ends. CDR1 and CDR2 (germline): SNHLY, FYNNEI. The length of the CDR3 is 15 residues.

This clone was seen more than once but under ten times. J is TRBJ2-7 and V is TRBV5-1; D perhaps matches TRBD1 (6 bases). Deletions cut 3 bases from V and 3 bases from J, with 22 bases between. The germline V gene has CDR1 SGHRS and CDR2 YFSETQ. The CDR3 sequence is 17 residues long. The CDR3 coding sequence is TGCGCCAGCAGCTCTTTGCTCTTATCAGGGGTCGACTACGAGCAGTACTTC. It translates to CASSSLLLSGVDYEQYF.

V usage is TRBV7-9 and J usage is TRBJ2-1; the match to TRBD1 covers 7 bases. CDR3 length: 16 amino acids. V lost 5 bases, J lost 0 bases, and 7 bases stayed unmatched. CDR1 is SEHNR and CDR2 is FQNEAQ in the germline V gene (reference sequence). The chain's CDR3 is CASSPGTDSSYNEQFF. CDR3 coding DNA: TGTGCCAGCAGCCCCGGGACAGACAGCTCCTACAATGAGCAGTTCTTC.

This chain joins TRBV19 and TRBJ2-5; D remains unclear. V was clipped by 5 bases and J by 4 bases, with 5 bases between them. Germline V gene data show CDR1 as LNHDA and CDR2 as SQIVND (reference sequence). The CDR3 runs to 11 residues. CDR3 amino acids: CASSPGETQYF. The CDR3 nucleotides are TGTGCCAGTAGTCCGGGAGAGACCCAGTACTTC.

V gene TRBV18 combines with J gene TRBJ2-1, with a possible D match to TRBD2 (6 bases). Germline values: CDR1 KGHSH, CDR2 LQKENI. The CDR3 spans 17 residues. V shed 0 bases and J shed 0 bases, with 12 bases lying between them. This CDR3 is CASSPPGGPSSYNEQFF. The CDR3 DNA is TGTGCCAGCTCACCACCGGGGGGACCAAGCTCCTACAATGAGCAGTTCTTC.

The DNA for the CDR3 is TGTGCCAGCAGTTCCCCGGCAGGGTACAATGGCTACACCTTC. Translation: CASSSPAGYNGYTF. This sequence joins TRBV28 and TRBJ1-2, with TRBD1 as a possible D gene (5 bases). Germline lookup yields CDR1 MDHEN and CDR2 SYDVKM. The V gene lost 4 bases and the J gene lost 6 bases, with 15 bases spanning the gap. The CDR3 totals 14 residues.

The chain employs TRBV27 and TRBJ1-2; D is perhaps TRBD1 (6 bases). The CDR3 contains 15 residues. V shed 1 base and J shed 6 bases, with 15 bases lying between them. The germline V gene encodes CDR1 MNHEY and CDR2 SMNVEV (reference sequence). CDR3 loop: CASSLFRGSFDGYTF. CDR3 DNA sequence: TGTGCCAGCAGTTTATTCAGGGGTTCGTTTGATGGCTACACCTTC.

This chain connects TRBV27 to TRBJ1-1; D possibly corresponds to TRBD1 (6 bases). The CDR3 is made up of 15 amino acids. V lost 5 bases, J lost 3 bases, and 16 bases lay in between. CDR1 is MNHEY and CDR2 is SMNVEV in the germline V gene (reference sequence). The CDR3 sequence: CASSPVWAGDTEAFF. In DNA, the CDR3 is TGTGCCAGCAGTCCGGTGTGGGCAGGGGACACTGAAGCTTTCTTT.

The chain recombines TRBV4-1 with TRBJ2-7; D uncertain. The CDR3 has 15 amino acids. Germline CDR1 is MGHRA and CDR2 is YSYEKL. Trimming shortened V by 6 bases and J by 2 bases, and 17 bases separated the two germline ends. This CDR3 is CASRSLGGTTYEQYF. CDR3 DNA: TGCGCCAGCAGATCCCTTGGTGGCACTACCTACGAGCAGTACTTC.

The V and J genes are TRBV18 and TRBJ1-3; D gene unclear. Germline CDR1 reads KGHSH; CDR2 reads LQKENI. There are 16 residues in the CDR3. With 3 bases removed from V and 0 bases from J, the gap between germline ends came to 12 bases. The CDR3 region is CASSPAAANSGNTIYF. CDR3 nucleotides: TGTGCCAGCTCACCCGCGGCGGCGAACTCTGGAAACACCATATATTTT.